This note documents a single TCR beta chain sequence. The table came from immunoSEQ multiplex PCR; TCRdb's copy has only in-frame clones and leaves some out. The sample lists some 120,000 clones, over 70% occurring once. This entry is derived from a study of blood T cell repertoires in COVID-19. The source material was peripheral blood. This clonotype originated in a man older than 75 with active or convalescent COVID-19.

CDR3 protein: CARSENRGRLNIQYF. The DNA of the CDR3 is TGTGCCAGAAGCGAAAACAGGGGGCGCTTGAACATTCAGTACTTC. The V gene is TRBV5-3, the J gene TRBJ2-4, with 9 positions matching TRBD1. TRBV5-3 is assigned to the ORF class and has an uncertain function. There are 15 residues in the CDR3. The V segment lost 4 bases and the J segment 7 bases; nucleotides outside the gene matches: 9.